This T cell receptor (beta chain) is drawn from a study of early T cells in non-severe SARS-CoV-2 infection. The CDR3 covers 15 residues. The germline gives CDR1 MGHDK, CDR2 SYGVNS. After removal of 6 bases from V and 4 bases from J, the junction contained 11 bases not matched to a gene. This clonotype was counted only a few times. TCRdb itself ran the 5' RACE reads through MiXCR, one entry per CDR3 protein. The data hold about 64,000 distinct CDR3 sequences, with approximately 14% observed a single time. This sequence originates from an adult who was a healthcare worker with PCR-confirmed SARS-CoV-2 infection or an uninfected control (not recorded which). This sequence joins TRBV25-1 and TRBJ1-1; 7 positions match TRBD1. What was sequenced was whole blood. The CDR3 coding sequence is TGTGCCAGCAGGAGGGCAGGGGGGCCGGGCACTGAAGCTTTCTTT. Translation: CASRRAGGPGTEAFF.